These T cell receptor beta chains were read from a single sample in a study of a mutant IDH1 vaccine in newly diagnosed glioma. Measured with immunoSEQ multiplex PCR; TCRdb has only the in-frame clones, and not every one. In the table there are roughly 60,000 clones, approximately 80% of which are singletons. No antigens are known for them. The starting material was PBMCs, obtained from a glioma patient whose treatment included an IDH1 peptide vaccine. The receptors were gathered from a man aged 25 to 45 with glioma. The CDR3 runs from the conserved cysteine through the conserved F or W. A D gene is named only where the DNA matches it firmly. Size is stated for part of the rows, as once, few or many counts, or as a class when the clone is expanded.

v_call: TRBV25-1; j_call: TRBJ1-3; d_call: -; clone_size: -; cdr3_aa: CASSRDIGNTIYF; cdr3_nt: TGTGCCAGCAGTAGGGACATTGGAAACACCATATATTTT
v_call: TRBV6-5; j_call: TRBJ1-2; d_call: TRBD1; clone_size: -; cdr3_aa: CATREGASIYGYTF; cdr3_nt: TGTGCCACCCGAGAGGGGGCTTCGATCTATGGCTACACCTTC
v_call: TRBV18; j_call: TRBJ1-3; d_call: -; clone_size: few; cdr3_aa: CASSPGFSGNTIYF; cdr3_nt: TGTGCCAGCTCACCGGGGTTTTCTGGAAACACCATATATTTT
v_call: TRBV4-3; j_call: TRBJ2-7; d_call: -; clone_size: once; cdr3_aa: CASSQDRGDEQYF; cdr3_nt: TGCGCCAGCAGCCAAGATCGAGGGGACGAGCAGTACTTC
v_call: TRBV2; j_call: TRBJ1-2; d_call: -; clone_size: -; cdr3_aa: CASTGGGLNYGYTF; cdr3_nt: TGTGCCAGCACCGGAGGAGGGTTGAACTATGGCTACACCTTC
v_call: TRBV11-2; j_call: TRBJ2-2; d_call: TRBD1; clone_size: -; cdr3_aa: CASSLQGGPLNTGELFF; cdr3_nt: TGTGCCAGCAGCCTTCAAGGGGGCCCCTTGAACACCGGGGAGCTGTTTTTT
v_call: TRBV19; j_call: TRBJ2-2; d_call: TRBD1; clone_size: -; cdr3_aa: CASSRGQGISGELFF; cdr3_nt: TGTGCCAGTAGTAGGGGACAGGGAATATCGGGGGAGCTGTTTTTT
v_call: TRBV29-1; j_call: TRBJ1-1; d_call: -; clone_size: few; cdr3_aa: CSVANRDNTEAFF; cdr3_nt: TGCAGCGTTGCAAACAGGGACAACACTGAAGCTTTCTTT
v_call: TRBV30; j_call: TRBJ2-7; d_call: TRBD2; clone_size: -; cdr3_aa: CAWSVLRGYEQYF; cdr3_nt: TGTGCCTGGAGTGTCTTGCGGGGGTACGAGCAGTACTTC
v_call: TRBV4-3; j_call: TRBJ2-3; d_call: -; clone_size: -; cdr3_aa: CASSQAWAQGTQYF; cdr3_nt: TGCGCCAGCAGCCAAGCCTGGGCGCAGGGTACGCAGTATTTT
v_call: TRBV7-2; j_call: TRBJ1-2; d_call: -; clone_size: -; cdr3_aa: CASSSTRDSYGYTF; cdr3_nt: TGTGCCAGCAGCTCGACTCGGGACTCTTATGGCTACACCTTC
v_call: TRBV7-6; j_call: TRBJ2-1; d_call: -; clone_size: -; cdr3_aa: CASSFLWAEQFF; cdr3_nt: TGTGCCAGCAGCTTCTTGTGGGCGGAGCAGTTCTTC
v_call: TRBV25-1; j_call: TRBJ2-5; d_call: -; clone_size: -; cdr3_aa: CASSDPSRGQETQYF; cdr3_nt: TGTGCCAGCAGTGACCCCTCCAGGGGACAAGAGACCCAGTACTTC
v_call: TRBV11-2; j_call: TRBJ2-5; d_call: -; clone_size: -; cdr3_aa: CASGRGSEGETQYF; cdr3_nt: TGTGCCAGCGGCCGGGGTTCCGAGGGGGAGACCCAGTACTTC
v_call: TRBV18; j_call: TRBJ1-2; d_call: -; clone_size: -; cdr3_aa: CASSRNREGYTF; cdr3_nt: TGTGCCAGCTCTCGGAACAGGGAGGGCTACACCTTC
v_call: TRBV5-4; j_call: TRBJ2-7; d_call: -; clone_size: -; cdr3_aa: CASSQNGVAIEQYF; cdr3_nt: TGTGCCAGCAGCCAAAACGGGGTAGCGATCGAGCAGTACTTC
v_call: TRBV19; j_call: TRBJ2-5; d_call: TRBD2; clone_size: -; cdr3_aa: CASSVLPGLAPRETQYF; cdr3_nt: TGTGCCAGTAGTGTCCTACCGGGACTAGCACCCCGGGAGACCCAGTACTTC
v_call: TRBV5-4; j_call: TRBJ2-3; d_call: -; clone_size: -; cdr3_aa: CASSLRRTADTQYF; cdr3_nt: TGTGCCAGCAGCTTGAGGAGGACGGCAGATACGCAGTATTTT
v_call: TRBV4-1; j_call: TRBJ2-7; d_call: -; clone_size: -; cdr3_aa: CASSQLGRRYEQYF; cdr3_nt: TGCGCCAGCAGCCAACTTGGTCGGCGGTACGAGCAGTACTTC
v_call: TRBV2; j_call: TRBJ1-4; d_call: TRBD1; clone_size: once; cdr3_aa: CASSNTGEEKLFF; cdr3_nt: TGTGCCAGCAGTAATACAGGGGAGGAAAAACTGTTTTTT
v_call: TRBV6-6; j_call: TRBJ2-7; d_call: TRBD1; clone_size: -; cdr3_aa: CASRQGDRGNEQYF; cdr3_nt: TGTGCCAGCAGGCAAGGGGACAGGGGGAACGAGCAGTACTTC
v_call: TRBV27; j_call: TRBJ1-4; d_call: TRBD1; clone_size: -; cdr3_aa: CASSSRQGSTNEKLFF; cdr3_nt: TGTGCCAGCAGTTCACGACAGGGTTCGACTAATGAAAAACTGTTTTTT